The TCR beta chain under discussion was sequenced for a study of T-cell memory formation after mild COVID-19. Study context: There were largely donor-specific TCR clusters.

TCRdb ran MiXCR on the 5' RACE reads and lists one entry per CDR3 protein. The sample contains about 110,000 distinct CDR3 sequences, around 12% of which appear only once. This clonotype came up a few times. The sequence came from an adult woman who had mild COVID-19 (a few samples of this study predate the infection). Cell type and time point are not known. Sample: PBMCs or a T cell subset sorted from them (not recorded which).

CDR3 DNA: TGTGCCAGTTTATCCGAGGGAGGCGAGCAGTACTTC. Protein product: CASLSEGGEQYF. This sequence joins TRBV9 and TRBJ2-7, with a weak D call TRBD2 (6 bases). The CDR3 is 12 residues long. Germline CDR1 SGDLS, CDR2 YYNGEE. V lost 8 bases to trimming and J lost 6 bases, with 15 bases between them. Using reference TRBV9 and TRBJ2-7 for the parts outside the CDR3, the full variable domain is DSGVTQTPKHLITATGQRVTLRCSPRSGDLSVYWYQQSLDQGLQFLIQYYNGEERAKGNILERFSAQQFPDLHSELNLSSLELGDSALYFCASLSEGGEQYFGPGTRLTVT.